The sequence of this T cell receptor beta chain was determined in a study of T-cell memory formation after mild COVID-19. Study background: Across donors, TCR clusters were largely donor specific. Points from the study as a whole: Cross-reactive memory seemingly joined, as some responding clones were found in pre-infection memory.

There are 16 residues in the CDR3. The V and J ends lost 5 bases and 0 bases respectively, with 13 bases between them. The germline V gene has CDR1 SEHNR and CDR2 FQNEAQ (reference sequence). This clonotype occurred a few times. Its antigen remains unknown. Employing constant-segment primers, 5'RACE generated TCR alpha and TCR beta cDNA libraries bearing sample barcodes and UMIs. Each CDR3 protein gets one entry after TCRdb re-called the 5' RACE reads with MiXCR. This sample carries 80,000 to 130,000 distinct CDR3 sequences, 11% of them seen once, and the ten largest clones take 40%. The clonotype comes from a young man who had mild COVID-19 (a few samples of this study predate the infection). Cell type and time point are not known. The sequenced sample consisted of PBMCs or a T cell subset sorted from them (not recorded which). The chain carries TRBV7-9 and TRBJ2-2; D possibly corresponds to TRBD1 (6 bases). CDR3 residues: CASSPGAYSNTGELFF. As DNA, the CDR3 is TGTGCCAGCAGCCCAGGGGCGTACTCGAACACCGGGGAGCTGTTTTTT.